These 30 T cell receptor beta chains share one sample of origin, sequenced in a study of OX40 agonist ivuxolimab in advanced cancers. The library was obtained by the immunoSEQ multiplex PCR assay. In TCRdb, the immuneACCESS table is reduced to in-frame sequences with V and J assigned. These tables do not hold every clone; where another copy was compared, an unresolved V gene accounts for under half, and the others remain unexplained. Recorded for this sample are under 75,000 clones; approximately 91% of them occurred a single time. Clones ranked in the top ten supply 0.77% of the sample. The material sequenced was CD4+ or CD8+ T cells sorted from blood, taken in a trial of the OX40 agonist ivuxolimab. All receptors come from an adult with an advanced solid tumor such as melanoma, head and neck, liver or kidney cancer.

The chain has TRBV30 and TRBJ1-3; D perhaps matches TRBD1 (6 bases). CDR1 GTSNPN and CDR2 SVGIG come from the germline V gene (reference sequence). The CDR3 is made up of 14 amino acids. Trimming removed 4 bases at V and 4 bases at J, with 14 bases between. This chain's CDR3 is CAWTLGGTGNTIYF. The CDR3 coding sequence is TGTGCCTGGACTCTAGGGGGGACCGGAAACACCATATATTTT.

The table lists this clone with a count of one. The rearrangement joins TRBV18 to TRBJ1-3; tentative D call: TRBD1 (5 bases). This CDR3 region has 16 residues. Germline CDR1 KGHSH, CDR2 LQKENI. V was cut by 8 bases and J by 0 bases, with 17 bases left in between. DNA for the CDR3: TGTGCCAGCACTACCGGGACGGGGGACTCTGGAAACACCATATATTTT. Its translation: CASTTGTGDSGNTIYF.

This chain connects TRBV25-1 to TRBJ2-1; D perhaps matches TRBD1 (6 bases). The CDR3 length is 15 residues. The V gene lost 4 bases and the J gene lost 5 bases, with 15 bases spanning the gap. Germline CDR1 and CDR2: MGHDK and SYGVNS. The CDR3 here is CASSGPGQLNNEQFF. In nucleotides, the CDR3 is TGTGCCAGCAGTGGACCAGGACAGTTAAACAATGAGCAGTTCTTC.

The chain employs TRBV5-8 and TRBJ1-2; the match to TRBD1 covers 7 bases. Germline V gene lookup returns CDR1 SGHTS and CDR2 YDEGEE. The ends lost 0 bases at V and 7 bases at J; junction bases unmatched: 6. The CDR3 consists of 14 residues. Here the CDR3 DNA reads TGTGCCAGCAGCTTGGCAGACAGGGTGTCTGGCTACACCTTC. The encoded protein is CASSLADRVSGYTF.

This chain's CDR3 is CASSLQGVGTGELFF. The CDR3 DNA reads as TGTGCCAGCAGTTTACAGGGGGTAGGAACCGGGGAGCTGTTTTTT. The rearrangement links TRBV28 to TRBJ2-2; 7 bases align to TRBD1. V dropped 2 bases and J dropped 5; count of bases not matched to a gene: 5. Looked up from germline, CDR1 is MDHEN and CDR2 is SYDVKM. CDR3 size: 15 residues.

The chain combines TRBV14 with TRBJ2-7; 7 bases are a match to TRBD1. With 8 bases clipped from V and 0 bases from J, the junction kept 4 bases outside the gene matches. The CDR3 covers 13 residues. Germline V gene data show CDR1 as SGHDN and CDR2 as FVKESK. The CDR3 loop reads CASGAGGSYEQYF. The CDR3 nucleotides read TGTGCCAGCGGGGCAGGGGGCTCCTACGAGCAGTACTTC. Supplemented by reference TRBV14 and TRBJ2-7, the full variable domain reads EAGVTQFPSHSVIEKGQTVTLRCDPISGHDNLYWYRRVMGKEIKFLLHFVKESKQDESGMPNNRFLAERTGGTYSTLKVQPAELEDSGVYFCASGAGGSYEQYFGPGTRLTVT.

The J gene is TRBJ2-2, the V gene TRBV19, with 8 nucleotides matching TRBD1. CDR3 size: 16 residues. CDR1 LNHDA and CDR2 SQIVND come from the germline V gene (reference sequence). With V trimmed by 3 bases and J by 2 bases, 5 bases remained unmatched. CDR3 in DNA: TGTGCCAGTAGTATTATAGGACAGGGAAACACCGGGGAGCTGTTTTTT. Translation gives CASSIIGQGNTGELFF.

The V and J genes are TRBV30 and TRBJ2-7; 8 bases map to TRBD1. This CDR3 has 14 residues. From germline, CDR1 is GTSNPN and CDR2 SVGIG (reference sequence). With 4 bases clipped from V and 1 base from J, the junction kept 6 bases outside the gene matches. The CDR3 sequence is CAWIKGQGSYEQYF. The CDR3 nucleotides are TGTGCCTGGATTAAAGGACAGGGTTCCTACGAGCAGTACTTC.

This clone was picked up one time. The CDR3 region is CATSRDGRSDIQYF. The CDR3 DNA reads TGTGCCACCAGCAGAGATGGCCGTTCCGACATTCAGTACTTC. The chain links TRBV15 to TRBJ2-4; no firm D call. Trimming left V 0 bases short and J 8 bases short, with 11 bases between. In germline, CDR1 is LNHNV, CDR2 YYDKDF (reference sequence). The CDR3 sequence is 14 residues long.

J is TRBJ2-4 and V is TRBV13; possibly TRBD2 for D (6 bases). V shed 3 bases and J shed 6 bases, with 9 bases lying between them. This CDR3 region has 13 residues. From germline, CDR1 is PRHDT and CDR2 FYEKMQ (reference sequence). The chain's CDR3 is CASSLGGANIQYF. The CDR3, as DNA: TGTGCCAGCAGCTTGGGCGGGGCAAACATTCAGTACTTC.

The chain is built from TRBV11-2 and TRBJ2-7; weak D call: TRBD1 (6 bases). Germline V gene lookup returns CDR1 SGHAT and CDR2 FQNNGV. With 0 bases removed from V and 0 bases from J, the gap between germline ends came to 6 bases. The CDR3 runs 14 residues. The CDR3 DNA sequence: TGTGCCAGCAGCTTAGAGGGGGCCTCCTACGAGCAGTACTTC. It translates to CASSLEGASYEQYF.

CDR3 in amino acids: CASSPNLALTSTDTQYF. The CDR3 bases are TGTGCCAGCTCACCAAACCTAGCGTTAACTAGCACAGATACGCAGTATTTT. The chain has TRBV18 and TRBJ2-3; tentative D call: TRBD2 (6 bases). The CDR3 extends over 17 amino acids. Germline CDR1 KGHSH, CDR2 LQKENI. V dropped 2 bases and J dropped 0 bases, with 15 bases sitting between them. Complete variable domain (other parts from reference TRBV18 and TRBJ2-3): NAGVMQNPRHLVRRRGQEARLRCSPMKGHSHVYWYRQLPEEGLKFMVYLQKENIIDESGMPKERFSAEFPKEGPSILRIQQVVRGDSAAYFCASSPNLALTSTDTQYFGPGTRLTVL.

The chain employs TRBV10-3 and TRBJ2-5; D is uncertain. CDR1 ENHRY and CDR2 SYGVKD come from the germline V gene. The V gene lost 4 bases and the J gene lost 5 bases, with 11 bases spanning the gap. This CDR3 is 13 amino acids long. The DNA for the CDR3 is TGTGCCATCAGTGGTACAGAATGGGAGACCCAGTACTTC. Its protein is CAISGTEWETQYF.

V is TRBV15 and J is TRBJ2-1; 7 positions agree with TRBD2. V gave up 8 bases and J gave up 9 bases; unmatched junction bases: 7. The CDR3 covers 12 residues. In germline, CDR1 is LNHNV, CDR2 YYDKDF (reference sequence). CDR3 nucleotides: TGTGCCACCGCCCCCAGCGGGGCTGAGCAGTTCTTC. It is translated as CATAPSGAEQFF.

The rearrangement uses TRBV5-1 and TRBJ2-3; D unresolved. The CDR3 loop spans 12 amino acids. Trimming pared 4 bases from V and 3 bases from J, leaving 6 bases between. Germline values: CDR1 SGHRS, CDR2 YFSETQ. The CDR3 reads CASSPGTDTQYF. CDR3 sequence (DNA): TGCGCCAGCAGCCCTGGGACAGATACGCAGTATTTT. Full variable domain (outside the CDR3, taken from reference TRBV5-1 and TRBJ2-3): KAGVTQTPRYLIKTRGQQVTLSCSPISGHRSVSWYQQTPGQGLQFLFEYFSETQRNKGNFPGRFSGRQFSNSRSEMNVSTLELGDSALYLCASSPGTDTQYFGPGTRLTVL.

The rearrangement links TRBV19 to TRBJ1-4; no reliable D call. The CDR3 contains 13 residues. Trimming took 8 bases from V and 8 from J, leaving 15 bases between them. The germline V gene has CDR1 LNHDA and CDR2 SQIVND (reference sequence). CDR3 nucleotide sequence: TGTGCCAGTGGCTCTGCCATGTTAGAAAAACTGTTTTTT. Its protein is CASGSAMLEKLFF.

The chain couples TRBV18 to TRBJ1-2; D uncertain. CDR3 length equals 15 residues. V was shortened by 3 bases and J by 0 bases, with 11 bases between the two germline ends. Germline V gives CDR1 KGHSH, CDR2 LQKENI. In DNA, the CDR3 is TGTGCCAGCTCACCCGGACGGCCTGCTAACTATGGCTACACCTTC. This encodes CASSPGRPANYGYTF.

The V gene is TRBV6-5, the J gene TRBJ1-1; 7 bases fit TRBD1. This CDR3 is built from 14 residues. Trimming removed 0 bases from V and 6 bases from J; junction bases left unmatched: 4. Germline V CDR1 and CDR2: MNHEY, SVGAGI. CDR3 sequence: CASSYSPQGPEAFF. DNA for the CDR3: TGTGCCAGCAGTTACTCGCCACAGGGGCCTGAAGCTTTCTTT.

The chain has TRBV19 and TRBJ1-5; a possible D gene is TRBD1 (5 bases). Trimming removed 7 bases at V and 2 bases at J, with 12 bases between. The CDR3 is 14 residues long. Germline CDR1 LNHDA, CDR2 SQIVND (reference sequence). The CDR3 loop reads CASKGREGNQPQHF. DNA of the CDR3: TGTGCCAGTAAGGGCAGGGAAGGCAATCAGCCCCAGCATTTT.

CDR3 coding DNA: TGTGCCAGCAGCTTAGTCGGGCTAGGGGAGCTGTTTTTT. Translated: CASSLVGLGELFF. This chain links TRBV11-2 with TRBJ2-2; D ambiguous. The germline CDR1 and CDR2 sequences are SGHAT and FQNNGV. The CDR3 has 13 amino acids. V was trimmed by 1 base and J by 8 bases, leaving 8 bases between them.

This chain links TRBV29-1 with TRBJ2-3; 7 bases fit TRBD2. CDR3 length: 15 residues. V gave up 0 bases and J gave up 4 bases; unmatched junction bases: 7. Germline V gene data show CDR1 as SQVTM and CDR2 as ANQGSEA. This CDR3 is CSVEDLVGGADTQYF. Here the CDR3 DNA reads TGCAGCGTTGAAGATCTCGTGGGAGGGGCAGATACGCAGTATTTT.

V and J are TRBV11-2 and TRBJ2-1; D may match TRBD1 or TRBD2 (5 bases each). The germline CDR1 and CDR2 sequences are SGHAT and FQNNGV. The CDR3 extends over 15 amino acids. V lost 5 bases to trimming and J lost 8 bases, with 19 bases between them. CDR3: CASSTTGTVVDEQFF. CDR3 coding DNA: TGTGCCAGCAGCACCACCGGGACCGTGGTCGATGAGCAGTTCTTC.

The chain employs TRBV2 and TRBJ2-3, with D possibly being TRBD2 (5 bases). Germline values: CDR1 SNHLY, CDR2 FYNNEI. V dropped 3 bases and J dropped 4 bases, with 11 bases sitting between them. The CDR3 contains 14 residues. The DNA of the CDR3 is TGTGCCAGCAGTGACGCGGGTATAGCAGATACGCAGTATTTT. This translates into CASSDAGIADTQYF. Variable domain in full (rest from reference TRBV2 and TRBJ2-3): EPEVTQTPSHQVTQMGQEVILRCVPISNHLYFYWYRQILGQKVEFLVSFYNNEISEKSEIFDDQFSVERPDGSNFTLKIRSTKLEDSAMYFCASSDAGIADTQYFGPGTRLTVL.

This sequence joins TRBV27 and TRBJ2-2; D is undetermined. Germline loops: CDR1 MNHEY, CDR2 SMNVEV (reference sequence). Trimming removed 2 bases at V and 7 bases at J, with 5 bases between. The CDR3 extends over 12 amino acids. The CDR3 spells CASSLEGGELFF. CDR3 sequence (DNA): TGTGCCAGCAGTTTAGAAGGCGGGGAGCTGTTTTTT.

This sequence joins TRBV19 and TRBJ2-2; 7 positions match TRBD2. After removal of 5 bases from V and 1 base from J, the junction contained 10 bases not matched to a gene. This CDR3 has 17 residues. Germline V gene data show CDR1 as LNHDA and CDR2 as SQIVND (reference sequence). CDR3 coding DNA: TGTGCCAGTAGTCTGCCCCCGGGACTAAGGAACACCGGGGAGCTGTTTTTT. Translating gives CASSLPPGLRNTGELFF.

The chain recombines TRBV15 with TRBJ2-7; 8 bases are shared with TRBD1. In germline, CDR1 is LNHNV, CDR2 YYDKDF (reference sequence). V was clipped by 3 bases and J by 0 bases; unmatched bases: 4. The CDR3 is made up of 15 amino acids. The CDR3 nucleotides read TGTGCCACCAGCAGCAGGACAGGGAGCTCCTACGAGCAGTACTTC. Translated: CATSSRTGSSYEQYF. The variable domain in full, completed from reference TRBV15 and TRBJ2-7, reads DAMVIQNPRYQVTQFGKPVTLSCSQTLNHNVMYWYQQKSSQAPKLLFHYYDKDFNNEADTPDNFQSRRPNTSFCFLDIRSPGLGDTAMYLCATSSRTGSSYEQYFGPGTRLTVT.

The chain uses TRBV6-1 and TRBJ1-1; D may be TRBD1 (6 bases). The CDR3 runs to 13 residues. V was clipped by 6 bases and J by 11 bases, with 19 bases between them. Germline loops: CDR1 MNHNS, CDR2 SASEGT. This chain's CDR3 is CASRLTKDRRAFF. In nucleotides, the CDR3 is TGTGCCAGCAGACTTACGAAGGACAGAAGGGCTTTCTTT.

This sequence joins TRBV6-1 and TRBJ1-4; no definite D call. Trimming took off 6 bases at V and 0 bases at J, with 8 bases between the two ends. The CDR3 has 14 amino acids. Germline V gene lookup returns CDR1 MNHNS and CDR2 SASEGT. The CDR3 reads CASRGDATNEKLFF. The DNA for the CDR3 is TGTGCCAGCAGGGGTGATGCAACTAATGAAAAACTGTTTTTT.

V usage is TRBV19 and J usage is TRBJ2-1, with D possibly TRBD2 on 5 matching bases. V lost 0 bases and J 9 bases, leaving 12 bases between the germline ends. Germline CDR1 LNHDA, CDR2 SQIVND (reference sequence). The CDR3 is 14 amino acids. The CDR3 sequence is CASSIDPSRAEQFF. The CDR3 nucleotides read TGTGCCAGTAGTATAGACCCTAGCCGAGCTGAGCAGTTCTTC.

In DNA, the CDR3 is TGTGCCAGCAGCCAGGGGGCTAGCGGGAGTCCGAGCTCCTACAATGAGCAGTTCTTC. Its protein is CASSQGASGSPSSYNEQFF. This chain uses TRBV4-2 with TRBJ2-1; 10 bases match TRBD2. The CDR3 totals 19 residues. The junction had 11 bases not matched to a gene; V was cut back by 3 bases and J by 0 bases. Germline CDR1 is LGHNA and CDR2 is YNFKEQ.